These T cell receptor beta chains were read from a single sample in a study of CD8+CD57+ T cells in acquired aplastic anemia. Via MiXCR, TCRdb re-called the reads, giving one row per CDR3 protein. The data show a few hundred thousand distinct CDR3 sequences, with 65% to 75% seen just once and 4% held by the top ten. Input material: sorted CD4+, CD8+, or CD8+CD57+ T cells (not recorded which) from PBMCs. These receptors came from a human donor in good health, serving as a control. The CDR3 runs from the conserved cysteine through the conserved F or W. D genes are given only for firm matches. The size field is filled for only some rows; it gives once, few, many or a size class.

D	J	V	size	CDR3	DNA
-	TRBJ2-7	TRBV5-5	-	CASKGGYKQYF	TGTGCCAGCAAGGGGGGCTACAAGCAGTACTTC
-	TRBJ1-2	TRBV20-1	many	CSARRDSNRVNGYTF	TGCAGTGCTAGGAGGGATTCGAATCGAGTTAATGGCTACACCTTC
TRBD1	TRBJ1-5	TRBV2	-	CASSLGQGEHEHF	TGTGCCAGCAGTTTGGGACAGGGCGAGCACGAGCATTTT
-	TRBJ2-7	TRBV12-3/TRBV12-4	-	CASSFTDEQYF	TGTGCCAGCAGTTTCACTGACGAGCAGTACTTC
-	TRBJ2-2	TRBV7-2	many	CASSPSRGTGELFF	TGTGCCAGCAGCCCCAGCAGGGGCACCGGGGAGCTGTTTTTT
TRBD1	TRBJ2-5	TRBV2	-	CASSGDRQETQYF	TGTGCCAGCAGTGGGGACAGACAAGAGACCCAGTACTTC
-	TRBJ1-2	TRBV10-3	many	CAISETAYGYTF	TGTGCCATCAGTGAGACGGCGTATGGCTACACCTTC
TRBD2	TRBJ2-3	TRBV7-8	-	CASSSRLAVKDTEYF	TGTGCCAGCAGCTCTAGACTAGCGGTAAAAGATACGGAGTATTTT
-	TRBJ1-4	TRBV7-2	many	CASSLVSGLGEKLFF	TGTGCCAGCAGCTTAGTTTCCGGGTTGGGCGAAAAACTGTTTTTT
-	TRBJ1-1	TRBV20-1	-	CSARDEVAGEAFF	TGCAGTGCTAGAGATGAAGTAGCAGGAGAAGCTTTCTTT
-	TRBJ2-5	TRBV5-8	-	CASSRQSAYQETQYF	TGTGCCAGCAGCCGACAAAGTGCGTACCAAGAGACCCAGTACTTC
-	TRBJ1-1	TRBV7-3	-	CASTGGGNTEAFF	TGTGCCAGCACGGGGGGGGGCAACACTGAAGCTTTCTTT
-	TRBJ1-5	TRBV7-3	-	CASSPASGPPQHF	TGTGCCAGCAGCCCAGCTTCGGGGCCACCCCAGCATTTT
-	TRBJ1-1	TRBV7-2	-	CASSIETYVPYNEF	TGTGCCAGCAGCATAGAGACTTATGTTCCTTACAATGAGTTT
TRBD1	TRBJ2-3	TRBV12-3/TRBV12-4	-	CASSLVTARGPDTQYF	TGTGCCAGCAGTTTAGTGACGGCTAGGGGGCCGGATACGCAGTATTTT
TRBD2	TRBJ2-1	TRBV20-1	many	CSATSPASGGSYNEQFF	TGCAGTGCTACCTCCCCGGCTAGCGGGGGTTCCTACAATGAGCAGTTCTTC
TRBD1	TRBJ2-1	TRBV15	many	CATSRQTGAYNEQFF	TGTGCCACCAGCAGACAGACAGGGGCATACAATGAGCAGTTCTTC
-	TRBJ1-2	TRBV4-3	few	CASSQDTGRPEGGYTF	TGCGCCAGCAGCCAAGATACGGGCAGGCCCGAGGGTGGCTACACCTTC
TRBD1	TRBJ2-5	TRBV6-2/TRBV6-3	-	CASSFRGLTGGETQYF	TGTGCCAGCAGTTTCCGGGGCCTAACAGGGGGGGAGACCCAGTACTTC
TRBD1	TRBJ1-4	TRBV6-5	-	CASSYSGQGEEKLFF	TGTGCCAGCAGTTACTCGGGACAGGGGGAGGAAAAACTGTTTTTT
-	TRBJ1-5	TRBV7-2	-	CASSLAPRGPTGYPQHF	TGTGCCAGCAGCTTAGCCCCAAGGGGCCCAACGGGCTACCCCCAGCATTTT
-	TRBJ2-6	TRBV30	many	CAWSVGLSGANVLTF	TGTGCCTGGAGTGTTGGACTCTCTGGGGCCAACGTCCTGACTTTC
TRBD2	TRBJ2-5	TRBV20-1	-	CSAGRTSGGGETQYF	TGCAGTGCTGGGAGGACTAGCGGGGGTGGGGAGACCCAGTACTTC
-	TRBJ1-2	TRBV28	-	CASSVGGLDQGYTF	TGTGCCAGCAGTGTAGGAGGGTTAGACCAGGGCTACACCTTC
TRBD1	TRBJ2-5	TRBV5-1	-	CASSLFPGQGQETQYF	TGCGCCAGCAGCTTGTTTCCGGGACAGGGTCAAGAGACCCAGTACTTC
-	TRBJ2-7	TRBV7-8	few	CASSYRGVSYEQYF	TGTGCCAGCAGCTATAGGGGTGTCTCCTACGAGCAGTACTTC
-	TRBJ2-1	TRBV20-1	-	CSAREGEGLNEQFF	TGCAGTGCTAGAGAGGGCGAGGGCCTAAATGAGCAGTTCTTC
-	TRBJ2-2	TRBV20-1	-	CSAMSGATTGELFF	TGCAGTGCTATGTCGGGTGCCACCACCGGGGAGCTGTTTTTT
TRBD1	TRBJ1-1	TRBV7-2	-	CASSLGQGETQYFF	TGTGCCAGCAGCTTAGGACAGGGGGAGACCCAGTACTTCTTT
-	TRBJ1-1	TRBV9	-	CTSSFQMNTEAFF	TGTACCAGCAGCTTCCAGATGAACACTGAAGCTTTCTTT
-	TRBJ1-5	TRBV2	-	CASSDTVGAGAHVF	-
-	TRBJ2-6	TRBV12-3/TRBV12-4	-	CASSFDISGANVLTF	TGTGCCAGCAGTTTTGACATCTCTGGGGCCAACGTCCTGACTTTC
-	TRBJ2-1	TRBV25-1	-	CASSEFYGYNEQFF	TGTGCCAGCAGTGAATTCTACGGGTACAATGAGCAGTTCTTC
TRBD2	TRBJ2-5	TRBV20-1	many	CSGLAGEQETQYF	TGCTCAGGACTAGCGGGGGAGCAAGAGACCCAGTACTTC
-	TRBJ2-7	TRBV2	-	CASSHEVEEFFGPGTRF	-
TRBD1	TRBJ1-1	TRBV19	-	CASSILGTGGWTEAFF	TGTGCCAGTAGTATTCTCGGGACAGGGGGATGGACTGAAGCTTTCTTT
TRBD2	TRBJ2-1	TRBV20-1	many	CSARDLMGLRQFF	TGCAGTGCTAGAGATCTAATGGGACTAAGGCAGTTCTTC
-	TRBJ1-6	TRBV20-1	many	CSARVPQGALHF	TGCAGTGCTAGAGTCCCGCAAGGAGCCCTCCACTTT
-	TRBJ2-5	TRBV20-1	-	CSAPHEFSEDF	TGCAGTGCCCCCCACGAGTTCTCTGAGGACTTC
-	TRBJ1-2	TRBV7-3	-	CATARGNYGATF	TGTGCCACGGCGAGAGGCAACTATGGCGCCACCTTC
-	TRBJ1-2	TRBV7-3	many	CASSLRPGNDYGYTF	TGTGCCAGCAGCTTACGTCCGGGGAACGACTATGGCTACACCTTC
-	TRBJ1-1	TRBV11-2	many	CASSLPQAEAFF	TGTGCCAGCAGCTTACCTCAGGCAGAAGCTTTCTTT
-	TRBJ1-5	TRBV7-9	-	CASSSREGWLHLRHF	-
-	TRBJ2-3	TRBV5-5	-	CASSLSAADTQYF	TGTGCCAGCAGCTTGTCTGCGGCAGATACGCAGTATTTT
TRBD2	TRBJ2-1	TRBV20-1	many	CSPSVSGESSYNEQFF	TGCAGCCCCTCGGTTAGCGGGGAGAGCTCCTACAATGAGCAGTTCTTC
-	TRBJ2-5	TRBV20-1	-	CSARKGVETQYF	TGCAGTGCGCGGAAGGGGGTGGAGACCCAGTACTTC
TRBD1	TRBJ1-2	TRBV7-9	once	CASSRATGDAGYTF	TGTGCCAGCAGCCGAGCAACAGGGGATGCTGGCTACACCTTC
TRBD1	TRBJ1-2	TRBV5-1	-	CASSSAPDRPEPYGYTF	TGCGCCAGCAGCTCGGCCCCGGACAGGCCCGAACCCTATGGCTACACCTTC
-	TRBJ1-5	TRBV4-2	-	CASSQFGQPQHF	TGTGCCAGCAGCCAATTTGGTCAGCCCCAGCATTTT